The rows below give T cell receptor beta chains drawn from one sample of a study of control samples from healthy donors and cancer patients. Produced via immunoSEQ multiplex PCR; TCRdb's table is partial and in-frame only. Here the sample spans about 94,000 clones, about nine tenths being singletons. The specimen sequenced was blood. The receptors stem from a woman younger than 35 in good health. Each CDR3 is given without its conserved first and last residue. Fields, in order: clone size, J gene, V gene, CDR3 protein. For some rows the clone size is stated as once, few or many, or as a class when expanded; others skip it.

medium-sized	TRBJ2-1	TRBV3-1/TRBV3-2	ASSQGLAAYNEQF
.	TRBJ1-6	TRBV4-1	ASSQGGQGNSPLH
once	TRBJ1-4	TRBV19	ASDRSGTNEKLF
.	TRBJ2-7	TRBV5-1	ASSRAQGDSDEQY
few	TRBJ2-5	TRBV5-4	ASSLPARNQETQY
.	TRBJ1-1	TRBV4-1	ASSLQGEGTEAF
.	TRBJ1-3	TRBV24-1	ATSDLGNTIY
.	TRBJ1-2	TRBV9	ASSGYGYT
.	TRBJ2-3	TRBV2	ASKAAGTDTQY
.	TRBJ2-7	TRBV19	ASSIVAGDPYEQY
.	TRBJ1-5	TRBV4-1	ASSQEGMSNQPQH
.	TRBJ1-4	TRBV20-1	SASWGSGEKLF
.	TRBJ2-1	TRBV5-5	ASSLYEQF
.	TRBJ2-5	TRBV5-1	ASSPDRDGETQY
.	TRBJ2-7	TRBV5-1	ASSPTTAIRSYEQY
.	TRBJ2-5	TRBV10-1	ASSVSGGQETQY
.	TRBJ1-1	TRBV29-1	SASIRSGADTEAF
.	TRBJ2-5	TRBV12-2	ASRFEEEKNGETQY